This is a list of T cell receptor beta chains from one sample in a study of cytomegalovirus exposure and HLA in healthy donors. Method: immunoSEQ multiplex PCR; TCRdb's copy keeps in-frame clones and lacks some. The sample lists around 180,000 clones, 70% to 85% occurring once. Material for sequencing was PBMCs. These receptors originate from a woman aged 30 to 39 in good health and CMV-seropositive. CDR3s leave out the opening cysteine and the closing phenylalanine or tryptophan.

v_call: TRBV10-2; j_call: TRBJ2-3; cdr3_aa: ATRSPSGPDTQY
v_call: TRBV28; j_call: TRBJ2-1; cdr3_aa: ASSFSGQLNEQF
v_call: TRBV6-1; j_call: TRBJ2-5; cdr3_aa: ASPARGGSVETQY
v_call: TRBV30; j_call: TRBJ2-3; cdr3_aa: AWSALAGASDTQY
v_call: TRBV28; j_call: TRBJ1-5; cdr3_aa: ASSSGRQSNQPQH
v_call: TRBV10-3; j_call: TRBJ1-2; cdr3_aa: AIKVGQGLDYGYT
v_call: TRBV5-6; j_call: TRBJ1-1; cdr3_aa: ASSLQAPTEAF
v_call: TRBV11-2; j_call: TRBJ1-2; cdr3_aa: ASSYEGAALVYT
v_call: TRBV6-5; j_call: TRBJ1-2; cdr3_aa: ASSYVAGYGYT
v_call: TRBV28; j_call: TRBJ1-2; cdr3_aa: ASSLVGTGGAFYGYT
v_call: TRBV7-9; j_call: TRBJ1-5; cdr3_aa: ASSLVGGQGEQPQH